This record looks at one T cell receptor (delta chain) sequence and its context. These data belong to a study of gamma-delta chains in newborns, infants, children. Study context: Microbial exposure reportedly drives polyclonal innate γδ T cell expansion after birth.

TCRdb re-analyzed the reads via CATT. The profile shows about 15,000 delta-chain clones, 7.3% of them singletons. CDR1 is GEAIGNYY, CDR2 EKD, per germline. The junction had 6 bases not matched to a gene; V was cut back by 4 bases and J by 8 bases. The length of the CDR3 is 14 residues. The sequence came from a child who was a newborn, infant or young child, either healthy, febrile or measles-vaccinated (not recorded which). V is TRDV2 and J is TRDJ2; 10 bases fit TRDD3. Sequencing was done on a sample of blood. The CDR3 spells CACDVLGDSAQLFF. CDR3 bases: TGTGCCTGTGATGTACTGGGGGATTCCGCACAACTCTTCTTT.